The 4 T cell receptor beta chains in this list originate from one sample, sequenced in a study of regulatory T cells in long-lasting Graves disease (dated by TCRdb to about 2021). The label giving this sample's time point can be read as: newly diagnosed GD, antithyroid drugs for less than 3 months. RNA was extracted from PBMCs in TRIzol for both TCR sequencing and RNA sequencing. Library method: multiplex PCR. The listed sequencing device is Illumina HiSeq 4000. iRepertoire HTBI primers and Arm-PCR amplification of CDR3 regions were used to construct TCR beta libraries. TCRdb ran its own pipeline on the public reads, namely fastp trimming at Q25 and MiXCR clone calling, and kept in-frame beta chains. Each record represents a unique CDR3 protein, reported with the most common genes and DNA among its rows. The sample records about 200,000 distinct CDR3 sequences, around 19% of which are singletons. Clones ranked in the top ten supply around 11% of the sample.

The sample also formed part of further work on T cells in Graves' hyperthyroidism and ophthalmopathy.

Here the sequenced sample was peripheral blood mononuclear cells (PBMCs), taken at new diagnosis, from a patient treated with antithyroid drugs. The source of these receptors is a woman under 40 with Graves disease. Donor details come from another sample of the same person, matched by shared clones.

Many counts were recorded for this clonotype. Germline is not matched at one junction end, which may reflect a read error. V usage is TRBV5-1 and J usage is TRBJ2-5; 10 bases fit TRBD2. The CDR3 has 14 residues. Per the germline V gene, CDR1 is SGHRS and CDR2 is YFSETQ. The CDR3 DNA follows: TGCGCCAGCTTTAGCGGGGGGTCCCAAGAGACCCGGTACTTC. Its translation is CASFSGGSQETRYF.

Notes on this clonotype: This could be a read error, since a much larger clone is one nucleotide away. This sequence joins TRBV5-1 and TRBJ2-2; weak D call: TRBD2 (5 bases). The CDR3 has 15 residues. CDR1 and CDR2 (germline): SGHRS, YFSETQ. CDR3 DNA: TGCGCCAGCGGGCCTACCCCGGGGTACACCGAGGAGCTGTTTTTT. This gives the protein CASGPTPGYTEELFF.

Ten or more counts support this clonotype. This chain joins TRBV7-3 and TRBJ2-1; TRBD2 agrees at 9 bases. Germline CDR1 and CDR2: SGHTA and FQGTGA. The CDR3 consists of 15 residues. Trimming removed 5 bases from V and 5 bases from J; junction bases left unmatched: 7. CDR3: CASSPSSGANNEQFF. The CDR3 nucleotides read TGTGCCAGCAGCCCCTCTAGCGGGGCCAACAATGAGCAGTTCTTC. Supplemented by reference TRBV7-3 and TRBJ2-1, the full variable domain reads GAGVSQTPSNKVTEKGKYVELRCDPISGHTALYWYRQSLGQGPEFLIYFQGTGAADDSGLPNDRFFAVRPEGSVSTLKIQRTERGDSAVYLCASSPSSGANNEQFFGPGTRLTVL.

This clonotype was picked up many times. V usage is TRBV13 and J usage is TRBJ2-1, with a possible D match to TRBD2 (6 bases). Germline V lookup: CDR1 PRHDT, CDR2 FYEKMQ (reference sequence). V shed 5 bases and J shed 3 bases, with 14 bases lying between them. CDR3 length: 15 amino acids. DNA for the CDR3: TGTGCCAGCAGCCTAGCCGGGACTCGCTACAATGAGCAGTTCTTC. This codes for CASSLAGTRYNEQFF.